Ten or more counts support the clone carrying this T cell receptor (beta chain). The sample belongs to a study of T-cell reconstitution after alpha-beta-depleted transplantation in children. Unique molecular identifiers were incorporated during preparation of the TCRbeta library. TCRdb redid the calling of the PCR reads with MiXCR, one entry per CDR3 protein. The table shows 210,000 or so distinct CDR3 sequences, with around 10% occurring only once. V lost 5 bases, J lost 4 bases, and 18 bases lay in between. CDR3 length equals 16 residues. Germline CDR1 is SEHNR and CDR2 is FQNEAQ (reference sequence).

The origin of this receptor is a human donor who donated a stem cell graft to a child with acute lymphoblastic leukemia. The chain couples TRBV7-9 to TRBJ2-4; the D call may be TRBD1 or TRBD2 (5 bases each). Material: PBMCs from the stem cell graft donor, obtained from the stem cell graft. CDR3 sequence (DNA): TGTGCCAGCAGCCAGGGAGCAGCCCTTCAAAAAAACATTCAGTACTTC. It is translated as CASSQGAALQKNIQYF.